These T cell receptor beta chains were read from a single sample in a study of T-cell memory formation after mild COVID-19. TCRdb re-called the 5' RACE reads with MiXCR, one entry per CDR3 protein. This table holds 150,000 to 200,000 distinct CDR3 sequences, about a fifth found once. The sample comprised PBMCs or a T cell subset sorted from them (not recorded which). The receptors were sampled from an adult woman who had mild COVID-19 (a few samples of this study predate the infection). Cell type and time point are not known. Both conserved end residues are part of each CDR3. Fields, in order: V gene, J gene, clone size, D gene, CDR3 DNA, CDR3 protein. A D gene is named only where the DNA matches it firmly. Some rows have no size entry. The others give once, few or many, or a class for an expanded clone.

V: TRBV19; J: TRBJ2-5; size: .; D: TRBD2; DNA: TGTGCCAGTAGTATAAGCCCCGGGAGGCAAGAGACCCAGTACTTC; CDR3: CASSISPGRQETQYF
V: TRBV4-1; J: TRBJ1-1; size: few; D: .; DNA: TGCGCCAGCAGCCGAGAGGACACGAACACTGAAGCTTTCTTT; CDR3: CASSREDTNTEAFF
V: TRBV4-1; J: TRBJ1-5; size: .; D: .; DNA: TGCGCCAGCAGCCAAATTGGAGGGAGAAACAATCAGCCCCAGCATTTT; CDR3: CASSQIGGRNNQPQHF
V: TRBV15; J: TRBJ1-5; size: few; D: .; DNA: TGTGCCACCAGCAATCACCGGGACGCGAGGGATCAGCCCCAGCATTTT; CDR3: CATSNHRDARDQPQHF
V: TRBV29-1; J: TRBJ2-3; size: few; D: TRBD2; DNA: TGCAGCGTTGTGACTAGCGGGACCAGCACAGATACGCAGTATTTT; CDR3: CSVVTSGTSTDTQYF
V: TRBV20-1; J: TRBJ2-7; size: .; D: .; DNA: TGCAGTGCTCGAGGACACGGAACGTACGAGCAGTACTTC; CDR3: CSARGHGTYEQYF
V: TRBV12-3/TRBV12-4; J: TRBJ2-3; size: many; D: .; DNA: TGTGCCAGCAGCCGCAGCGGGCCCACAGATACGCAGTATTTT; CDR3: CASSRSGPTDTQYF
V: TRBV30; J: TRBJ2-3; size: .; D: .; DNA: TGTGCCTGGGGGGGGTATACGCAGTATTTT; CDR3: CAWGGYTQYF
V: TRBV15; J: TRBJ2-7; size: .; D: TRBD2; DNA: TGTGCCACCAGCAGCCCCGGGACTAGCGGGAGTGGAGTCCACGAGCAGTACTTC; CDR3: CATSSPGTSGSGVHEQYF
V: TRBV9; J: TRBJ1-1; size: .; D: TRBD1; DNA: TGTGCCAGCAGCCCGGAGGGACAGCTGAACACTGAAGCTTTCTTT; CDR3: CASSPEGQLNTEAFF
V: TRBV25-1; J: TRBJ1-1; size: few; D: .; DNA: TGTGCCAGCAATAACTGGGCGAACACTGAAGCTTTCTTT; CDR3: CASNNWANTEAFF
V: TRBV7-9; J: TRBJ1-4; size: .; D: .; DNA: TGTGCCAGCAGAGGGACAAAGAATGAAAAACTGTTTTTT; CDR3: CASRGTKNEKLFF
V: TRBV6-1; J: TRBJ1-5; size: .; D: .; DNA: TGTGCCAGCAGTGACGGCCGGAATCAGCCCCAGCATTTT; CDR3: CASSDGRNQPQHF
V: TRBV20-1; J: TRBJ1-1; size: few; D: .; DNA: TGCAGTGCTACAAGCGGGGAGTTATCCACTGAAGCTTTCTTT; CDR3: CSATSGELSTEAFF
V: TRBV7-2; J: TRBJ1-2; size: few; D: .; DNA: TGTGCCAGCAGGTCCTCGTATGGCTACACCTTC; CDR3: CASRSSYGYTF